This passage covers 31 T cell receptor beta chains from one sample sequenced in a study of chemoradiotherapy in HPV16-positive cancers. Measured with immunoSEQ multiplex PCR; TCRdb has only the in-frame clones, and not every one. The data contain several thousand clones, over 70% of them singletons. The input for sequencing was tumor tissue, taken from a patient who underwent chemoradiotherapy. These TCRs come from a human donor with HPV-associated anogenital cancer.

The V call is TRBV5-4, the J call TRBJ1-4, with 7 bases aligning to TRBD1. V dropped 3 bases and J dropped 8; count of bases not matched to a gene: 4. Per germline, CDR1 SGHNT and CDR2 YYREEE (reference sequence). There are 13 residues in the CDR3. DNA for the CDR3: TGTGCCAGCAGCTCCAGGGGGATAGAAAAACTGTTTTTT. Translated, it gives CASSSRGIEKLFF.

The chain couples TRBV27 to TRBJ1-5; D is possibly TRBD1 (5 bases). There are 15 residues in the CDR3. CDR1 MNHEY and CDR2 SMNVEV come from the germline V gene (reference sequence). V was pared by 3 bases and J by 4 bases, with 13 bases between. The CDR3 reads CASSFTTDFNQPQHF. In DNA form, the CDR3 reads TGTGCCAGCAGTTTTACGACAGACTTTAATCAGCCCCAGCATTTT.

This chain uses TRBV2 with TRBJ2-5; 7 bases map to TRBD2. CDR1 SNHLY and CDR2 FYNNEI come from the germline V gene. This CDR3 is 13 amino acids long. With 3 bases clipped from V and 5 bases from J, the junction kept 3 bases outside the gene matches. The CDR3 loop reads CASSEASGETQYF. Written as DNA, the CDR3 is TGTGCCAGCAGTGAGGCTAGCGGTGAGACCCAGTACTTC.

This clone has a single count. The genes are TRBV6-5 and TRBJ1-4; 7 nucleotides match TRBD1. The CDR3 spans 14 residues. Germline values: CDR1 MNHEY, CDR2 SVGAGI. The junction had 8 bases not matched to a gene; V was cut back by 5 bases and J by 8 bases. The CDR3 sequence is CASSKRQGREKLFF. For the CDR3, the DNA is TGTGCCAGCAGTAAACGACAGGGTCGGGAAAAACTGTTTTTT.

J is TRBJ2-1 and V is TRBV18; TRBD2 is a possible D gene (5 bases). V was cut by 6 bases and J by 2 bases, with 14 bases left in between. This CDR3 is 15 amino acids long. Germline V gene lookup returns CDR1 KGHSH and CDR2 LQKENI. The CDR3 nucleotides are TGTGCCAGCTCCCAAGGATCCGGGGCCTACAATGAGCAGTTCTTC. Residues: CASSQGSGAYNEQFF.

The chain is built from TRBV4-2 and TRBJ2-5; D remains ambiguous. This CDR3 contains 14 residues. Deletions cut 0 bases from V and 1 base from J, with 6 bases between. From germline, CDR1 is LGHNA and CDR2 YNFKEQ. This chain's CDR3 is CASSQDVFQETQYF. The CDR3 region has the DNA TGTGCCAGCAGCCAAGATGTGTTCCAAGAGACCCAGTACTTC.

CDR3 residues: CAISVAGADNQPQHF. Here the CDR3 DNA reads TGTGCCATCAGTGTAGCCGGGGCGGACAATCAGCCCCAGCATTTT. The chain combines TRBV10-3 with TRBJ1-5, with D possibly TRBD1 on 5 matching bases. Germline V gene sequence: CDR1 ENHRY, CDR2 SYGVKD. Trimming stripped 4 bases from V and 3 bases from J, with 13 bases between. CDR3 length: 15 residues.

The chain uses TRBV5-4 and TRBJ2-1, with 7 bases lining up with TRBD2. The CDR3 is made up of 14 amino acids. The trim removed 5 bases at V and 4 bases at J, leaving 6 bases unmatched. In germline, CDR1 is SGHNT, CDR2 YYREEE (reference sequence). For the CDR3, the DNA is TGTGCCAGCAGTCCCACTAGCGCTTACAATGAGCAGTTCTTC. Protein sequence: CASSPTSAYNEQFF. Combining the CDR3 with reference TRBV5-4 and TRBJ2-1 gives the whole variable domain ETGVTQSPTHLIKTRGQQVTLRCSSQSGHNTVSWYQQALGQGPQFIFQYYREEENGRGNFPPRFSGLQFPNYSSELNVNALELDDSALYLCASSPTSAYNEQFFGPGTRLTVL.

This clone showed up just a few times. The chain employs TRBV19 and TRBJ1-2; D is perhaps TRBD1 (6 bases). The CDR3 sequence is 14 residues long. Per the germline V gene, CDR1 is LNHDA and CDR2 is SQIVND (reference sequence). Trimming cost V 4 bases and J 4 bases, with 13 bases left between them. CDR3 sequence reads: CASSNRDNTYGYTF. The DNA of the CDR3 is TGTGCCAGTAGTAACCGGGACAACACCTATGGCTACACCTTC.

A few counts support this clone. Other DNA sequences of this sample code for an identical CDR3. The chain combines TRBV6-6 with TRBJ2-1; 9 positions match TRBD2. This CDR3 spans 14 amino acids. Losses at the gene ends were 2 bases for V and 8 bases for J; bases not matched to a gene: 4. Germline lookup yields CDR1 MNHNY and CDR2 SVGAGI (reference sequence). The CDR3: CASSYPAGGDEQFF. CDR3 sequence (DNA): TGTGCCAGCAGTTACCCCGCGGGAGGGGATGAGCAGTTCTTC.

The chain links TRBV20-1 to TRBJ2-7; unclear D gene. The CDR3 loop spans 10 amino acids. Trimming took 5 bases from V and 3 from J, leaving 5 bases between them. Germline CDR1 reads DFQATT; CDR2 reads SNEGSKA (reference sequence). The CDR3 DNA reads TGCAGTGCTTTAGACTACGAGCAGTACTTC. Translation: CSALDYEQYF.

The genes are TRBV10-3 and TRBJ1-1; the match to TRBD1 covers 10 bases. This CDR3 has 14 residues. CDR1 ENHRY and CDR2 SYGVKD come from the germline V gene. The V and J ends lost 6 bases and 7 bases, in that order; junction bases with no gene match: 8. CDR3 region: CAIRFDRGLNEAFF. DNA of the CDR3: TGTGCCATCAGGTTTGACAGGGGGCTGAATGAAGCTTTCTTT.

This clone was found once. The chain carries TRBV29-1 and TRBJ1-1, with D perhaps matching TRBD1 (5 bases). Trimming took off 6 bases at V and 6 bases at J, with 23 bases between the two ends. The germline CDR1 and CDR2 sequences are SQVTM and ANQGSEA. This CDR3 contains 15 residues. The CDR3 loop reads CSVGLGHSMAAEAFF. DNA for the CDR3: TGCAGCGTGGGACTCGGACATTCGATGGCGGCTGAAGCTTTCTTT.

This clone was counted between two and nine times. This chain uses TRBV6-5 with TRBJ1-2; weak D call: TRBD1 (5 bases). The CDR3 runs 14 residues. Trimming cost V 0 bases and J 8 bases, with 13 bases left between them. The V gene's germline CDR1 is MNHEY and CDR2 SVGAGI. The CDR3 DNA sequence: TGTGCCAGCAGTTACTCGATGGGGGGATTGGGCTACACCTTC. Translation gives CASSYSMGGLGYTF.

The rearrangement uses TRBV6-5 and TRBJ1-1; TRBD1 matches at 8 bases. This CDR3 has 12 amino acids. Per the germline V gene, CDR1 is MNHEY and CDR2 is SVGAGI. The J segment lost 10 bases and the V segment lost 4 bases, leaving 5 bases of the junction unmatched. CDR3 nucleotides: TGTGCCAGCAGTTCCCGACAGGGGCGAGCTTTCTTT. It specifies CASSSRQGRAFF.

The V gene is TRBV27, the J gene TRBJ1-5, with 9 bases aligning to TRBD1. The CDR3 is 15 residues long. Trimming removed 3 bases from V and 4 bases from J; junction bases left unmatched: 4. Germline CDR1 and CDR2: MNHEY and SMNVEV (reference sequence). The CDR3 spells CASSLGQGSNQPQHF. The DNA for the CDR3 is TGTGCCAGCAGTTTGGGACAGGGAAGTAATCAGCCCCAGCATTTT.

The chain uses TRBV19 and TRBJ2-7; 7 bases align to TRBD1. The germline CDR1 and CDR2 sequences are LNHDA and SQIVND (reference sequence). The V and J ends lost 7 bases and 0 bases, in that order; junction bases with no gene match: 12. This CDR3 has 16 residues. The CDR3 DNA sequence: TGTGCCAGTACTCCCTCGCCAGGGGACAGCTCCTACGAGCAGTACTTC. This sequence encodes CASTPSPGDSSYEQYF.

The J gene is TRBJ1-4, the V gene TRBV2; TRBD1 might be the D (5 bases). Germline V gene lookup returns CDR1 SNHLY and CDR2 FYNNEI. Trimming removed 7 bases at V and 5 bases at J, with 11 bases between. The CDR3 runs 13 residues. DNA of the CDR3: TGTGCCAGCACCGGGACGGAGAATGAAAAACTGTTTTTT. Translation gives CASTGTENEKLFF.

V usage is TRBV28 and J usage is TRBJ2-7; either TRBD1 or TRBD2 may fit D (5 bases each). The CDR3 has 15 residues. CDR1 MDHEN and CDR2 SYDVKM come from the germline V gene. V was clipped by 7 bases and J by 2 bases, with 18 bases between them. The CDR3 DNA is TGTGCCAGCATCCCAAGGGGACGCCCGACCTACGAGCAGTACTTC. It specifies CASIPRGRPTYEQYF.

The chain joins TRBV5-6 to TRBJ1-2; D ambiguous. In germline, CDR1 is SGHDT, CDR2 YYEEEE. The V end was cut by 3 bases, the J end by 3 bases, with 12 bases between. The CDR3 covers 14 residues. CDR3 nucleotides: TGTGCCAGCAGCTGGGAATTTATGGACTATGGCTACACCTTC. Translated: CASSWEFMDYGYTF. Supplemented by reference TRBV5-6 and TRBJ1-2, the full variable domain reads DAGVTQSPTHLIKTRGQQVTLRCSPKSGHDTVSWYQQALGQGPQFIFQYYEEEERQRGNFPDRFSGHQFPNYSSELNVNALLLGDSALYLCASSWEFMDYGYTFGSGTRLTVV.

The sample holds a few counts of this clone. This same CDR3 is encoded by further DNA sequences in the sample. This rearrangement joins TRBV4-1 to TRBJ1-5; D ambiguous. Trimming left V 3 bases short and J 3 bases short, with 3 bases between. This CDR3 has 12 amino acids. The germline V gene has CDR1 MGHRA and CDR2 YSYEKL. DNA for the CDR3: TGCGCCAGCAGCCACCCCAATCAGCCCCAGCATTTT. Translation gives CASSHPNQPQHF.

The chain is built from TRBV2 and TRBJ1-2; 8 nucleotides line up with TRBD1. The CDR3 is 14 residues long. The V gene's germline CDR1 is SNHLY and CDR2 FYNNEI. The V and J ends lost 10 bases and 5 bases, in that order; junction bases with no gene match: 12. CDR3 bases: TGTGCCAACGTAGGACAGGGATTGGCGTATGGCTACACCTTC. This gives the protein CANVGQGLAYGYTF.

This clone occurred a few times. The genes are TRBV2 and TRBJ1-2, with D unclear. From germline, CDR1 is SNHLY and CDR2 FYNNEI. Trimming took 7 bases from V and 4 from J, leaving 10 bases between them. The CDR3 is made up of 12 amino acids. CDR3 DNA: TGTGCCAGCAAGCGGAGGGCCTATGGCTACACCTTC. Encoded protein: CASKRRAYGYTF. Variable domain in full (rest from reference TRBV2 and TRBJ1-2): EPEVTQTPSHQVTQMGQEVILRCVPISNHLYFYWYRQILGQKVEFLVSFYNNEISEKSEIFDDQFSVERPDGSNFTLKIRSTKLEDSAMYFCASKRRAYGYTFGSGTRLTVV.

In this sample, this clone turned up a few times. The chain's CDR3 is CASSDRTGTGYTF. The CDR3 DNA follows: TGTGCCAGCAGCGATCGGACAGGGACCGGCTACACCTTC. The V call is TRBV9, the J call TRBJ1-2; 8 nucleotides line up with TRBD1. The CDR3 extends over 13 amino acids. V was clipped by 3 bases and J by 8 bases; unmatched bases: 6. Germline values: CDR1 SGDLS, CDR2 YYNGEE.

The chain carries TRBV7-2 and TRBJ2-2; maybe TRBD2 (5 bases). The length of the CDR3 is 15 residues. Germline V gene sequence: CDR1 SGHTA, CDR2 FQGNSA. V dropped 5 bases and J dropped 6 bases, with 16 bases sitting between them. In nucleotides, the CDR3 is TGTGCCAGCAGCCTTCGGAGGCCACCTTCCGGGGAGCTGTTTTTT. Residues: CASSLRRPPSGELFF.

V gene TRBV5-6 combines with J gene TRBJ1-2; D call uncertain. The CDR3 runs to 14 residues. Deletions cut 4 bases from V and 2 bases from J, with 12 bases between. Germline V gene data show CDR1 as SGHDT and CDR2 as YYEEEE. In DNA form, the CDR3 reads TGTGCCAGCAGCCCGGCAGGAACCAACTATGGCTACACCTTC. Encoded protein: CASSPAGTNYGYTF.

Only a few counts were recorded for this clone. This chain links TRBV10-2 with TRBJ2-1; D is uncertain. V gave up 0 bases and J gave up 4 bases, with 4 bases separating them. The germline gives CDR1 WSHSY, CDR2 SAAADI. This CDR3 region has 13 residues. CDR3 region: CASSESGYNEQFF. Here the CDR3 DNA reads TGCGCCAGCAGTGAGTCGGGGTACAATGAGCAGTTCTTC.

The V gene is TRBV7-2, the J gene TRBJ2-3; a possible D gene is TRBD2 (5 bases). Trimming stripped 1 base from V and 6 bases from J, with 8 bases between. Germline CDR1 reads SGHTA; CDR2 reads FQGNSA. This CDR3 region has 13 residues. The CDR3 sequence: CASSLEERDTQYF. Written as DNA, the CDR3 is TGTGCCAGCAGCTTAGAAGAGCGGGATACGCAGTATTTT.

The chain recombines TRBV28 with TRBJ1-5; D gene uncertain. CDR3 size: 14 residues. V was shortened by 8 bases and J by 6 bases, with 17 bases between the two germline ends. Looked up from germline, CDR1 is MDHEN and CDR2 is SYDVKM. This chain's CDR3 is CASQTPSGIQPQHF. The CDR3 region has the DNA TGTGCCAGCCAAACCCCCTCGGGGATTCAGCCCCAGCATTTT.

The genes are TRBV30 and TRBJ1-4, with D hard to call. The V gene's germline CDR1 is GTSNPN and CDR2 SVGIG (reference sequence). The CDR3 is made up of 15 amino acids. Trimming took off 0 bases at V and 3 bases at J, with 11 bases between the two ends. CDR3 sequence: CAWSVQVTANEKLFF. DNA of the CDR3: TGTGCCTGGAGTGTCCAGGTTACAGCTAATGAAAAACTGTTTTTT. The whole variable domain, filled in from reference TRBV30 and TRBJ1-4, reads SQTIHQWPATLVQPVGSPLSLECTVEGTSNPNLYWYRQAAGRGLQLLFYSVGIGQISSEVPQNLSASRPQDRQFILSSKKLLLSDSGFYLCAWSVQVTANEKLFFGSGTQLSVL.

This chain connects TRBV2 to TRBJ2-5, with TRBD1 as a possible D gene (5 bases). The CDR3 runs 13 residues. V lost 2 bases, J lost 7 bases, and 11 bases lay in between. The germline gives CDR1 SNHLY, CDR2 FYNNEI. The CDR3 region has the DNA TGTGCCAGCAGTGAAAGGGGTCTCCCGACCCAGTACTTC. Residues: CASSERGLPTQYF. Together with reference TRBV2 and TRBJ2-5, the CDR3 gives the full variable domain: EPEVTQTPSHQVTQMGQEVILRCVPISNHLYFYWYRQILGQKVEFLVSFYNNEISEKSEIFDDQFSVERPDGSNFTLKIRSTKLEDSAMYFCASSERGLPTQYFGPGTRLLVL.